These 32 T cell receptor beta chains originate from one sample sequenced in a study of glioma-infiltrating T cells. Amplification of TCR alpha and beta CDR3 regions from RNA used iRepertoire nested multiplex PCR. One entry per CDR3 protein, called by TCRdb with MiXCR from the multiplex PCR reads. The sample carries 300,000 to 400,000 distinct CDR3 sequences, roughly two fifths recorded once. Sequenced sample: glioma tissue, nonneoplastic brain tissue, or PBMCs (not recorded which). These receptors all stem from a human donor with low-grade glioma or glioblastoma, undergoing nonglioma brain surgery, or in good health (not recorded which).

V gene TRBV4-1 combines with J gene TRBJ2-7, with 12 bases identical to TRBD2. The CDR3 is made up of 18 amino acids. V lost 1 base and J lost 2; bases outside the gene matches: 9. Germline loops: CDR1 MGHRA, CDR2 YSYEKL. The CDR3 DNA reads as TGCGCCAGCAGCCAAGGCTTCTCGGGACTAGCGGGCCCCTACGAGCAGTACTTC. Translation: CASSQGFSGLAGPYEQYF.

Only a few counts were recorded for this clonotype. The chain has TRBV28 and TRBJ1-1; TRBD1 is a possible D gene (6 bases). Looked up from germline, CDR1 is MDHEN and CDR2 is SYDVKM. Trimming pared 3 bases from V and 5 bases from J, leaving 16 bases between. This CDR3 has 15 amino acids. CDR3 DNA: TGTGCCAGCAGTTTTCCGTGGGGGGCTGAGACTGAAGCTTTCTTT. It is translated as CASSFPWGAETEAFF.

This clonotype was seen more than once but under ten times. V usage is TRBV30 and J usage is TRBJ1-2; D call uncertain. CDR1 is GTSNPN, CDR2 SVGIG, per germline (reference sequence). Trimming pared 0 bases from V and 0 bases from J, leaving 8 bases between. The CDR3 consists of 14 residues. CDR3 coding DNA: TGTGCCTGGAGTGTACAAGGGCCTAACTATGGCTACACCTTC. Translation gives CAWSVQGPNYGYTF. The entire variable domain, with the rest obtained from reference TRBV30 and TRBJ1-2, is as follows: SQTIHQWPATLVQPVGSPLSLECTVEGTSNPNLYWYRQAAGRGLQLLFYSVGIGQISSEVPQNLSASRPQDRQFILSSKKLLLSDSGFYLCAWSVQGPNYGYTFGSGTRLTVV.

In its sample, this clonotype was seen a few times. CDR3 in amino acids: CSAPPGRWGRSGYEQYF. The CDR3 coding sequence is TGCAGTGCCCCCCCTGGGCGTTGGGGAAGGTCGGGCTACGAGCAGTACTTC. The J gene is TRBJ2-7, the V gene TRBV20-1; no clear D gene. Per the germline V gene, CDR1 is DFQATT and CDR2 is SNEGSKA (reference sequence). This CDR3 is built from 17 residues. Trimming took 6 bases from V and 3 from J, leaving 27 bases between them.

Only a few counts were recorded for this clonotype. The rearrangement links TRBV2 to TRBJ2-3; D uncertain. Germline assignment: CDR1 SNHLY and CDR2 FYNNEI. The CDR3 length is 14 residues. The V end lost 7 bases, the J end lost 0 bases, and 11 bases lay between the germline ends. CDR3 amino acids: CASNPRASTDTQYF. The CDR3 DNA reads as TGTGCCAGCAACCCACGGGCTAGCACAGATACGCAGTATTTT.

This clonotype has just one count. At one end the junction does not follow the germline gene, possibly because of a read error. The chain combines TRBV6-5 with TRBJ1-1, with D maybe TRBD1 (6 bases). In germline, CDR1 is MNHEY, CDR2 SVGAGI. The length of the CDR3 is 13 residues. The CDR3 loop is CAGSYSRGTEAFF. CDR3 nucleotide sequence: TGTGCCGGCAGTTACTCGAGGGGGACTGAAGCTTTCTTT.

CDR3 in amino acids: CASSADRDDQPQHF. CDR3 bases: TGTGCCAGCAGTGCCGACAGGGACGATCAGCCCCAGCATTTT. The chain carries TRBV12-3 or TRBV12-4 and TRBJ1-5; 7 bases agree with TRBD1. J gave up 5 bases and V 5 bases, and 6 bases lay outside the gene matches. This CDR3 is built from 14 residues.

This clonotype was counted at least ten times. This rearrangement joins TRBV27 to TRBJ1-5; a possible D gene is TRBD1 (6 bases). Trimming cost V 3 bases and J 6 bases, with 18 bases left between them. The CDR3 has 16 amino acids. The germline CDR1 and CDR2 sequences are MNHEY and SMNVEV (reference sequence). CDR3 amino acids: CASSFRGARRVQPQHF. The CDR3 nucleotides are TGTGCCAGCAGTTTTCGGGGGGCGCGGAGGGTTCAGCCCCAGCATTTT.

The V and J genes are TRBV11-2 and TRBJ2-5; 9 bases match TRBD1. The CDR3 consists of 17 residues. With 4 bases clipped from V and 5 bases from J, the junction kept 14 bases outside the gene matches. Germline CDR1 SGHAT, CDR2 FQNNGV. CDR3 sequence (DNA): TGTGCCAGCAGCTCACCCCGGGACAGGGCTGATTGGGAGACCCAGTACTTC. It is translated as CASSSPRDRADWETQYF.

The chain recombines TRBV28 with TRBJ1-3; D is unclear. CDR1 is MDHEN, CDR2 SYDVKM, per germline. V was pared by 6 bases and J by 4 bases, with 10 bases between. The CDR3 loop spans 13 amino acids. CDR3: CASSTPAGNTIYF. DNA of the CDR3: TGTGCCAGCAGCACCCCGGCCGGAAACACCATATATTTT.

The chain links TRBV20-1 to TRBJ2-3, with D maybe TRBD2 (6 bases). Between the trimmed V and J ends, which lost 3 bases and 0 bases, there was a span of 13 bases. Germline-derived CDR1 and CDR2 are DFQATT and SNEGSKA (reference sequence). The CDR3 extends over 15 amino acids. The CDR3 DNA reads as TGCAGTGCTAGTCCGGGACTCATTAGCACAGATACGCAGTATTTT. Residues: CSASPGLISTDTQYF.

In regard to this clonotype: The germline gene is not matched at one end of the junction; a read error may be the cause. The J gene is TRBJ1-5, the V gene TRBV12-3 or TRBV12-4, with TRBD1 matching 7 bases. The CDR3 loop spans 15 amino acids. CDR3 nucleotides: TGTGCCAGCAGTTTACTGGACAGGAGAAATCAGCACCAGCATTTT. Its protein is CASSLLDRRNQHQHF.

The rearrangement uses TRBV4-2 and TRBJ2-1; 13 bases match TRBD2. Per germline, CDR1 LGHNA and CDR2 YNFKEQ. V was clipped by 0 bases and J by 8 bases; unmatched bases: 10. The CDR3 loop spans 18 amino acids. This CDR3 reads CASSQDPTGLAGYDEQFF. In DNA, the CDR3 is TGTGCCAGCAGCCAAGACCCAACGGGACTAGCGGGATACGATGAGCAGTTCTTC.

This clonotype was recorded at least ten times. V usage is TRBV27 and J usage is TRBJ2-1; either TRBD1 or TRBD2 may supply D (5 bases each). V was shortened by 6 bases and J by 7 bases, with 10 bases between the two germline ends. From germline, CDR1 is MNHEY and CDR2 SMNVEV (reference sequence). The length of the CDR3 is 12 residues. This CDR3 is CASSLWGNEQFF. CDR3 DNA: TGTGCCAGCAGCTTGTGGGGGAATGAGCAGTTCTTC.

Comments on this clonotype: A single base separates this from a much larger clone, so it may be a read error. V gene TRBV20-1 combines with J gene TRBJ2-7; D might be TRBD1 (6 bases). Germline-derived CDR1 and CDR2 are DFQATT and SNEGSKA (reference sequence). The CDR3 loop spans 14 amino acids. V was pared by 2 bases and J by 6 bases, with 17 bases between. The CDR3 coding sequence is TGCAGTGCTAGATTGGTGGGGGCAGCCTCCGAGCAGTACTTC. Translating it yields CSARLVGAASEQYF.

This chain joins TRBV7-9 and TRBJ2-1; maybe TRBD2 (6 bases). The CDR3 has 12 residues. V dropped 7 bases and J dropped 6 bases, with 10 bases sitting between them. CDR1 is SEHNR and CDR2 is FQNEAQ in the germline V gene (reference sequence). The CDR3 nucleotides are TGTGCCAGCATCGGGGGAGCCAATGAGCAGTTCTTC. It translates to CASIGGANEQFF.

A remark on this clonotype: This clone may be a read error of a much larger clone one base away. The V and J genes are TRBV6-2 or TRBV6-3 and TRBJ2-3, with TRBD1 matching 9 bases. CDR1 MNHEY and CDR2 SVGEGT come from the germline V gene. This CDR3 region has 17 residues. In nucleotides, the CDR3 is TGTGCCAGCGGTTACTCGGACAGGGGAGAAGAAACAGATACGCAGTATTTT. This codes for CASGYSDRGEETDTQYF.

The chain is built from TRBV19 and TRBJ1-2; D perhaps matches TRBD1 (6 bases). Trimming took 7 bases from V and 1 from J, leaving 10 bases between them. The germline CDR1 and CDR2 sequences are LNHDA and SQIVND (reference sequence). The length of the CDR3 is 13 residues. The CDR3 sequence: CASMLQGNYGYTF. CDR3 coding DNA: TGTGCCAGTATGCTACAGGGTAACTATGGCTACACCTTC.

The chain employs TRBV7-9 and TRBJ2-7, with 8 bases fitting TRBD2. The germline V gene encodes CDR1 SEHNR and CDR2 FQNEAQ (reference sequence). This CDR3 is 18 amino acids long. V dropped 4 bases and J dropped 1; count of bases not matched to a gene: 15. The CDR3 nucleotides read TGTGCCAGCAGCTGGGGACCCGGGACTAGAAAGTCTTCCTACGAGCAGTACTTC. It specifies CASSWGPGTRKSSYEQYF.

V usage is TRBV20-1 and J usage is TRBJ2-5; 8 nucleotides match TRBD1. The germline CDR1 and CDR2 sequences are DFQATT and SNEGSKA (reference sequence). The CDR3 totals 14 residues. Germline trimming cut 6 bases from V and 4 bases from J; bases unmatched to any gene: 10. Written as DNA, the CDR3 is TGCAGTGCGGAAGCGACAGGGGTTAGAGAGACCCAGTACTTC. This codes for CSAEATGVRETQYF.

This clonotype showed up just a few times. J is TRBJ2-3 and V is TRBV10-2, with TRBD2 matching over 12 bases. The V gene end was trimmed by 5 bases and the J gene end by 3 bases; junction bases not matched to a gene: 6. Germline lookup yields CDR1 WSHSY and CDR2 SAAADI. The CDR3 extends over 16 amino acids. The CDR3 nucleotides are TGCGCCAGCAGTACCGGGACTAGCGGGTGGACAGATACGCAGTATTTT. Amino acids: CASSTGTSGWTDTQYF.

Note on this clonotype: A much larger clone sits a single nucleotide away, making a read error possible. This chain links TRBV15 with TRBJ2-3; tentatively, D is TRBD2 (5 bases). The CDR3 runs 16 residues. The V gene's germline CDR1 is LNHNV and CDR2 YYDKDF (reference sequence). V lost 6 bases, J lost 0 bases, and 16 bases lay in between. The CDR3: CATRNGLHASTDTQYF. In DNA, the CDR3 is TGTGCCACCAGAAATGGACTTCATGCTAGCACAGATACGCAGTATTTT.

About this clonotype: A much more abundant neighbour one base away suggests this may be a read error. The chain recombines TRBV4-3 with TRBJ2-1; 7 nucleotides agree with TRBD2. This CDR3 spans 15 amino acids. The germline V gene encodes CDR1 LGHNA and CDR2 YSLEER. The CDR3 sequence is CASRQATSDYNEQFF. The CDR3 DNA is TGCGCCAGCAGACAAGCCACTAGCGACTACAATGAGCAGTTCTTC.

The chain joins TRBV15 to TRBJ2-7, with D tentatively TRBD1 (6 bases). The CDR3 is 14 amino acids. The germline CDR1 and CDR2 sequences are LNHNV and YYDKDF (reference sequence). V was cut by 6 bases and J by 0 bases, with 12 bases left in between. The CDR3 region is CATSLDRTSYEQYF. The CDR3 DNA reads as TGTGCCACCAGTCTCGACAGGACCTCCTACGAGCAGTACTTC.

About this clonotype itself: At one of its ends the junction is not consistent with the germline gene, which may arise from a read error. The chain carries TRBV18 and TRBJ1-5; D call uncertain. The germline V gene has CDR1 KGHSH and CDR2 LQKENI. The CDR3 runs to 12 residues. In nucleotides, the CDR3 is TGTGCCAGCCATCCCCTTAATCTGCCCCAGCATTTT. Protein product: CASHPLNLPQHF.

The gene calls are TRBV7-9 and TRBJ2-5; D unresolved. Germline V CDR1 and CDR2: SEHNR, FQNEAQ (reference sequence). V shed 2 bases and J shed 5 bases, with 15 bases lying between them. This CDR3 has 15 amino acids. The CDR3 DNA reads as TGTGCCAGCAGCTTATCGGGTGGCTGGGCCGAGACCCAGTACTTC. This translates into CASSLSGGWAETQYF.

This clonotype was observed a few times. The rearrangement links TRBV9 to TRBJ2-6; tentatively, D is TRBD1 (5 bases). Trimming left V 3 bases short and J 0 bases short, with 7 bases between. This CDR3 spans 15 amino acids. The germline V gene encodes CDR1 SGDLS and CDR2 YYNGEE. The DNA of the CDR3 is TGTGCCAGCAGCGCGCAGGGCTCTGGGGCCAACGTCCTGACTTTC. Its protein product is CASSAQGSGANVLTF.

This clonotype was picked up a small number of times. V gene TRBV7-2 combines with J gene TRBJ2-2, with 9 positions matching TRBD2. CDR3 length: 14 amino acids. The junction had 1 base not matched to a gene; V was cut back by 7 bases and J by 1 base. Per the germline V gene, CDR1 is SGHTA and CDR2 is FQGNSA. CDR3 sequence (DNA): TGTGCCAGCAAACTAGCGGGGAACACCGGGGAGCTGTTTTTT. Its protein is CASKLAGNTGELFF.

Comment on this clonotype: The junction departs from germline at one end; a sequencing error may be responsible. The gene calls are TRBV27 and TRBJ2-2; D call uncertain. The CDR3 is 16 amino acids. Germline V gene data show CDR1 as MNHEY and CDR2 as SMNVEV (reference sequence). The CDR3 region is CSSSLIGFRDTGELFF. The CDR3 DNA reads TGTTCCAGCAGTTTAATCGGTTTTCGGGACACCGGGGAGCTGTTTTTT.

This chain connects TRBV7-2 to TRBJ2-7; no clear D gene. This CDR3 spans 13 amino acids. Germline assignment: CDR1 SGHTA and CDR2 FQGNSA. V was clipped by 3 bases and J by 2 bases, with 8 bases between them. Here the CDR3 reads CASSLPTPYEQYF. In nucleotides, the CDR3 is TGTGCCAGCAGCTTGCCGACACCCTACGAGCAGTACTTC.

This clonotype was detected once. A much larger clone sits a single nucleotide away, making a read error possible. The CDR3 bases are TGTGCCAGCGGTTTCCGCCTCCCGACGAACACTGAAGCTTTCTTT. Translating gives CASGFRLPTNTEAFF. The chain uses TRBV27 and TRBJ1-1; D gene uncertain. CDR1 and CDR2 from the germline V gene are MNHEY and SMNVEV (reference sequence). This CDR3 contains 15 residues.

Turning to this clonotype: With a much larger clone just one base away, this may be a read error. This chain uses TRBV25-1 with TRBJ1-1, with D unclear. The V gene's germline CDR1 is MGHDK and CDR2 SYGVNS. The CDR3 sequence is 11 residues long. The CDR3, as DNA: TGTGCCAGCAACAAGAACACTGAAGCTTCCTTT. Translation gives CASNKNTEASF.